This passage covers 28 T cell receptor beta chains from one sample sequenced in a study of healthy donors' naive CD4 and CD8 T cells (dated by TCRdb to 2015 to 2017). The sequencer was a 454 GS FLX Titanium. A previously published linear amplification protocol was used to construct TCR libraries from 500 ng of total RNA. TCRdb reran the public reads through fastp at Q25 and MiXCR, keeping productive beta chains. All rows with the same CDR3 protein become a single entry with the most common DNA and genes. The sample yields about 180,000 distinct CDR3 sequences; about 74% were counted once. The ten most abundant clones make up around 2% of the sample. The specimen was naive CD4+ and CD8+ T cells sorted from blood, pooled from several donors. This sample's cell subset or site label indicates: FACS-sorted naive CD4+ (CD45RO-CD45RA+) and naive CD8+ (CD45RA+CD27bright) T cells. Every receptor here comes from a pool of human donors in good health; the sample pools cells from several healthy donors.

This chain connects TRBV24-1 to TRBJ2-1; TRBD2 matches 9 bases. The CDR3 consists of 16 residues. With 4 bases clipped from V and 4 bases from J, the junction kept 7 bases outside the gene matches. The germline gives CDR1 KGHDR, CDR2 SFDVKD. DNA for the CDR3: TGTGCCACCAGTGAACCCGGGACTAGCCCATACAATGAGCAGTTCTTC. The encoded protein is CATSEPGTSPYNEQFF.

The gene calls are TRBV20-1 and TRBJ2-1; 9 bases align to TRBD2. V trimming: 6 bases; J trimming: 6 bases; junction bases outside the gene matches: 3. The CDR3 totals 12 residues. Germline loops: CDR1 DFQATT, CDR2 SNEGSKA (reference sequence). In DNA, the CDR3 is TGCAGTGCACCGACTAGCGGCAATGAGCAGTTCTTC. It specifies CSAPTSGNEQFF.

The chain combines TRBV5-1 with TRBJ1-1; the D gene is possibly TRBD1 (6 bases). Trimming removed 5 bases from V and 0 bases from J, with 14 bases in between. This CDR3 region has 15 residues. The germline V gene has CDR1 SGHRS and CDR2 YFSETQ. The chain's CDR3 is CASSLWTEMNTEAFF. The CDR3 coding sequence is TGCGCCAGCAGTTTGTGGACAGAGATGAACACTGAAGCTTTCTTT.

The gene calls are TRBV18 and TRBJ2-3; possibly TRBD2 for D (5 bases). Germline V gene lookup returns CDR1 KGHSH and CDR2 LQKENI. CDR3 length equals 15 residues. With 6 bases removed from V and 3 bases from J, the gap between germline ends came to 16 bases. The CDR3, as DNA: TGTGCCAGCTCTCGGGATAGGAAGCGAACAGATACGCAGTATTTT. Translation gives CASSRDRKRTDTQYF.

The chain links TRBV6-1 to TRBJ1-5; no clear D. Trimming stripped 1 base from V and 7 bases from J, with 8 bases between. Looked up from germline, CDR1 is MNHNS and CDR2 is SASEGT. This CDR3 is 13 amino acids long. In DNA, the CDR3 is TGTGCCAGCAGTGAAGGTGTGCGGCAGCCCCAGCATTTT. It specifies CASSEGVRQPQHF.

The gene calls are TRBV29-1 and TRBJ2-3, with TRBD2 matching 9 bases. Germline V gives CDR1 SQVTM, CDR2 ANQGSEA. The J segment lost 3 bases and the V segment lost 8 bases, leaving 3 bases of the junction unmatched. This CDR3 contains 12 residues. As DNA, the CDR3 is TGCAGCTATCTAGCGGGAACAGATACGCAGTATTTT. Encoded protein: CSYLAGTDTQYF.

The chain uses TRBV29-1 and TRBJ2-4; no clear D. CDR3 length equals 13 residues. Germline loops: CDR1 SQVTM, CDR2 ANQGSEA. V lost 0 bases to trimming and J lost 5 bases, with 8 bases between them. The CDR3 sequence is CSVEDPQENIQYF. Here the CDR3 DNA reads TGCAGCGTTGAAGACCCCCAGGAAAACATTCAGTACTTC.

The chain joins TRBV6-5 to TRBJ2-3, with D possibly being TRBD1 or TRBD2 (5 bases each). CDR1 is MNHEY and CDR2 is SVGAGI in the germline V gene. This CDR3 has 13 residues. The V end was cut by 4 bases, the J end by 0 bases, with 5 bases between. The chain's CDR3 is CASSWGSTDTQYF. The CDR3 region has the DNA TGTGCCAGCAGTTGGGGGAGCACAGATACGCAGTATTTT.

A single count supports this clonotype. This sequence joins TRBV4-3 and TRBJ1-5; 8 nucleotides align to TRBD1. V shed 0 bases and J 7 bases; nucleotides not matched to a gene: 8. Germline lookup yields CDR1 LGHNA and CDR2 YSLEER. This CDR3 has 16 amino acids. CDR3 sequence reads: CASSQDNGAGGQPQHF. The CDR3 bases are TGCGCCAGCAGCCAAGATAACGGGGCAGGGGGCCAGCCCCAGCATTTT.

The genes are TRBV29-1 and TRBJ2-5, with a possible D match to TRBD1 (5 bases). Germline V gives CDR1 SQVTM, CDR2 ANQGSEA. Trimming shortened V by 6 bases and J by 5 bases, and 16 bases separated the two germline ends. This CDR3 spans 13 amino acids. The CDR3 nucleotides are TGCAGCGTGTCCGGGCAGGGTGTGGAGACCCAGTACTTC. This encodes CSVSGQGVETQYF.

The V and J genes are TRBV29-1 and TRBJ2-7, with a weak D call TRBD1 (5 bases). The V end was cut by 6 bases, the J end by 2 bases, with 17 bases between. CDR1 and CDR2 (germline): SQVTM, ANQGSEA. The CDR3 runs 14 residues. CDR3 DNA: TGCAGCGTGCGGCCCGGCCAGGGTCCCTACGAGCAGTACTTC. Its translation is CSVRPGQGPYEQYF.

This clonotype was observed a few times. This chain joins TRBV12-3 or TRBV12-4 and TRBJ1-2; TRBD1 aligns across 9 bases. CDR3 size: 14 residues. Trimming removed 5 bases from V and 4 bases from J; junction bases left unmatched: 5. CDR3 sequence reads: CASSTRDRAYGYTF. CDR3 sequence (DNA): TGTGCCAGCAGTACCCGGGACAGGGCCTATGGCTACACCTTC.

The chain has TRBV6-5 and TRBJ2-1; D is undetermined. The CDR3 totals 13 residues. V was pared by 2 bases and J by 7 bases, with 9 bases between. In germline, CDR1 is MNHEY, CDR2 SVGAGI. Here the CDR3 reads CASSYVGPNEQFF. CDR3 coding DNA: TGTGCCAGCAGTTACGTGGGCCCTAATGAGCAGTTCTTC.

The CDR3 DNA reads as TGTGCCTGGGACAGTGTCTATGGCTACACCTTC. This encodes CAWDSVYGYTF. The V call is TRBV30, the J call TRBJ1-2, with D possibly being TRBD1 (5 bases). The CDR3 is made up of 11 amino acids. The V end lost 5 bases, the J end lost 4 bases, and 8 bases lay between the germline ends. CDR1 is GTSNPN and CDR2 is SVGIG in the germline V gene (reference sequence).

This clonotype was observed a few times. This sequence joins TRBV6-2 or TRBV6-3 and TRBJ1-1; D unresolved. V gave up 6 bases and J gave up 3 bases, with 17 bases separating them. The V gene's germline CDR1 is MNHEY and CDR2 SVGEGT. This CDR3 region has 15 residues. The CDR3 region is CASSSRSFGDTEAFF. The DNA for the CDR3 is TGTGCCAGCAGCAGTCGGTCCTTTGGGGACACTGAAGCTTTCTTT.

The chain carries TRBV27 and TRBJ2-1; 7 bases are a match to TRBD2. Germline-derived CDR1 and CDR2 are MNHEY and SMNVEV (reference sequence). This CDR3 is 14 amino acids long. V dropped 6 bases and J dropped 3; count of bases not matched to a gene: 5. The CDR3 is CASSHGTNYNEQFF. CDR3 DNA: TGTGCCAGCAGCCATGGGACTAACTACAATGAGCAGTTCTTC.

This chain's CDR3 is CASSQDRMGNTEAFF. Here the CDR3 DNA reads TGCGCCAGCAGCCAAGATCGAATGGGGAACACTGAAGCTTTCTTT. The chain uses TRBV4-1 and TRBJ1-1; D gene unclear. Germline V gene sequence: CDR1 MGHRA, CDR2 YSYEKL. V shed 0 bases and J shed 1 base, with 9 bases lying between them. There are 15 residues in the CDR3.

The chain couples TRBV29-1 to TRBJ1-3; maybe TRBD1 (5 bases). CDR1 is SQVTM, CDR2 ANQGSEA, per germline. V lost 7 bases, J lost 0 bases, and 10 bases lay in between. This CDR3 has 13 amino acids. The CDR3 DNA sequence: TGCAGCGCTTCCGGGGGCTCTGGAAACACCATATATTTT. This encodes CSASGGSGNTIYF.

V is TRBV12-3 or TRBV12-4 and J is TRBJ2-7; 12 bases align to TRBD2. This CDR3 is 15 amino acids long. V lost 6 bases to trimming and J lost 1 base; unmatched junction nucleotides: 4. The CDR3 is CASSPGTSGSYEQYF. CDR3 sequence (DNA): TGTGCCAGCAGCCCAGGGACTAGCGGGTCCTACGAGCAGTACTTC.

The J gene is TRBJ2-7, the V gene TRBV30, with a possible D match to TRBD1 (5 bases). Germline V gene data show CDR1 as GTSNPN and CDR2 as SVGIG (reference sequence). V was cut by 4 bases and J by 1 base, with 8 bases left in between. The length of the CDR3 is 12 residues. CDR3 in DNA: TGTGCCTGGAAGGACACGTCCTACGAGCAGTACTTC. Encoded protein: CAWKDTSYEQYF.

The chain couples TRBV28 to TRBJ2-5, with 10 bases lining up with TRBD1. Unmatched junction bases numbered 3, after V lost 3 bases and J lost 5 bases. Germline V CDR1 and CDR2: MDHEN, SYDVKM. CDR3 length equals 14 residues. The CDR3 DNA follows: TGTGCCAGCAGTTTGACAGGGGGCCCCGAGACCCAGTACTTC. It codes for CASSLTGGPETQYF.

The chain employs TRBV19 and TRBJ2-2; no definite D call. This CDR3 has 13 amino acids. V dropped 3 bases and J dropped 4 bases, with 6 bases sitting between them. Germline values: CDR1 LNHDA, CDR2 SQIVND (reference sequence). The CDR3 DNA reads TGTGCCAGTAGTATCCGAGGCACCGGGGAGCTGTTTTTT. This encodes CASSIRGTGELFF.

The chain carries TRBV29-1 and TRBJ2-7; D is undetermined. The V and J ends lost 3 bases and 2 bases respectively, with 17 bases between them. CDR3 length equals 15 residues. Germline assignment: CDR1 SQVTM and CDR2 ANQGSEA. The CDR3 DNA sequence: TGCAGCGTTGAGGCTGCGGACCTTGGAACCTACGAGCAGTACTTC. Amino acid sequence: CSVEAADLGTYEQYF.

The V and J genes are TRBV6-5 and TRBJ2-1, with 10 bases matching TRBD2. The trim removed 6 bases at V and 9 bases at J, leaving 17 bases unmatched. CDR3 size: 17 residues. Germline V gene sequence: CDR1 MNHEY, CDR2 SVGAGI. Here the CDR3 reads CASRTQGLATWFGEQFF. The DNA for the CDR3 is TGTGCCAGCAGAACCCAGGGACTAGCGACATGGTTCGGTGAGCAGTTCTTC.

The table lists this clonotype with a count of one. The rearrangement uses TRBV30 and TRBJ1-2; D gene unclear. The ends were cut back, 0 bases at V and 8 bases at J, with 13 bases in the middle. The CDR3 covers 13 residues. CDR1 GTSNPN and CDR2 SVGIG come from the germline V gene (reference sequence). CDR3 sequence (DNA): TGTGCCTGGAGTGTACCACGGAACAAAGGCTACACCTTC. This sequence encodes CAWSVPRNKGYTF.

The chain recombines TRBV6-5 with TRBJ2-3; TRBD2 matches 8 bases. The trim removed 6 bases at V and 4 bases at J, leaving 6 bases unmatched. The CDR3 sequence is 14 residues long. Germline CDR1 and CDR2: MNHEY and SVGAGI. CDR3 in DNA: TGTGCCAGCAGAAAGCGGGAGCGGTCAGATACGCAGTATTTT. This encodes CASRKRERSDTQYF.

The J gene is TRBJ1-5, the V gene TRBV6-2 or TRBV6-3, with D tentatively TRBD1 (5 bases). Germline V gene data show CDR1 as MNHEY and CDR2 as SVGEGT. CDR3 length: 15 residues. Trimming shortened V by 1 base and J by 8 bases, and 15 bases separated the two germline ends. The CDR3 reads CASSYYEGPGEPQHF. The CDR3 DNA reads TGTGCCAGCAGTTACTACGAGGGACCGGGGGAGCCCCAGCATTTT.

The rearrangement uses TRBV29-1 and TRBJ1-1; weak D call: TRBD1 (6 bases). From germline, CDR1 is SQVTM and CDR2 ANQGSEA. Trimming took off 4 bases at V and 1 base at J, with 10 bases between the two ends. The CDR3 loop spans 13 amino acids. For the CDR3, the DNA is TGCAGCGTTGGTGGACAGCCGAACACTGAAGCTTTCTTT. Translated, it gives CSVGGQPNTEAFF. The variable domain in full, with the rest retrieved from reference TRBV29-1 and TRBJ1-1, is SAVISQKPSRDICQRGTSLTIQCQVDSQVTMMFWYRQQPGQSLTLIATANQGSEATYESGFVIDKFPISRPNLTFSTLTVSNMSPEDSSIYLCSVGGQPNTEAFFGQGTRLTVV.